This TCR beta chain was found in a study of radiotherapy plus CTLA-4 blockade in lung cancer. Here immunoSEQ multiplex PCR was the method, and the copy in TCRdb shows in-frame clones only, minus some. The table shows 35,000 to 45,000 clones, with just under 75% occurring only once. This clone was found a few times. Antigen unknown. The junction departs from germline at one end; a sequencing error may be responsible. This CDR3 comprises 13 residues. The germline V gene has CDR1 SGHVS and CDR2 FQNEAQ. Study-level results: Interferon-beta and early blood T cell clone dynamics reportedly predicted response best.

This TCR was sampled from a human donor with non-small cell lung cancer who had stable disease on radiotherapy plus ipilimumab. J is TRBJ1-3 and V is TRBV7-8, with D possibly being TRBD1 (5 bases). The sample in question was peripheral blood, obtained from a patient treated with radiotherapy plus ipilimumab. The CDR3 nucleotides are TGTGCCAGCAGCTTGACCCAGGGAACCACCATATATTTT. Its translation is CASSLTQGTTIYF. Full variable domain (remainder filled in from reference TRBV7-8 and TRBJ1-3): GAGVSQSPRYKVAKRGQDVALRCDPISGHVSLFWYQQALGQGPEFLTYFQNEAQLDKSGLPSDRFFAERPEGSVSTLKIQRTQQEDSAVYLCASSLTQGTTIYFGEGSWLTVV.